This T cell receptor beta chain stems from a study of cytomegalovirus exposure and HLA in healthy donors. Points from the study as a whole: High sensitivity and specificity were reportedly achieved when the classifier diagnosed cytomegalovirus status.

This CDR3 is 16 amino acids long. After removal of 4 bases from V and 1 base from J, the junction contained 4 bases not matched to a gene. Germline values: CDR1 MRHNA, CDR2 SNTAGT. Vbeta (60) and Jbeta (13) primers were used in the PCR. Data came from immunoSEQ multiplex PCR; TCRdb stores just in-frame clones and leaves some out. Found here are about 160,000 clones, 85% of them singletons; the top ten hold 1%. Concerning this clone: Its specificity is not known.

The gene calls are TRBV6-4 and TRBJ2-3, with 11 bases that match TRBD2. The TCR was taken from a boy younger than 10 in good health and CMV-seronegative. The sequencing input was PBMCs. The CDR3 sequence is CASSATLAGGTDTQYF. In DNA, the CDR3 is TGTGCCAGCAGTGCCACACTAGCGGGAGGCACAGATACGCAGTATTTT.